This TCR beta chain was sequenced for a study of blood T cells in healthy people across ages. Trimming shortened V by 6 bases and J by 6 bases, and 13 bases separated the two germline ends. Germline assignment: CDR1 SGDLS and CDR2 YYNGEE. The CDR3 contains 13 residues. Study-wide results and caveats: Diversity of TCR beta correlated strongly with naive T cell percentage.

This clonotype was seen ten or more times. The antigen remains undetermined. Primed by a sample-barcoded 5' primer and a J-beta primer mix, a second PCR proceeded for 7 to 11 cycles. Sequencing of every sample gave 3 million or more CDR3-containing paired-end reads. Using its own MiXCR run on the 5' RACE reads, TCRdb lists one record per CDR3 protein. The repertoire holds 650,000 or so distinct CDR3 sequences, with over 40% as singletons. The genes are TRBV9 and TRBJ2-1; D is perhaps TRBD2 (6 bases). The specimen sequenced was blood. The sequence was obtained from a woman older than 75 in good health. As DNA, the CDR3 is TGTGCCAGCACCTCCGCGGAGGGCAATGAGCAGTTCTTC. It translates to CASTSAEGNEQFF.